The 16 T cell receptor beta chains listed next were all sequenced from one sample in a study of cytomegalovirus exposure and HLA in healthy donors. Researchers ran the PCR with 60 Vbeta and 13 Jbeta primers. The table came from immunoSEQ multiplex PCR; TCRdb's copy has only in-frame clones and leaves some out. The sample has about 200,000 clones, about nine tenths seen once; the top ten hold about 1.2%. Sequencing used PBMCs. All receptors come from a man aged 25 to 40 in good health and CMV-seronegative.

The chain combines TRBV27 with TRBJ1-4, with 11 bases that match TRBD1. CDR1 MNHEY and CDR2 SMNVEV come from the germline V gene (reference sequence). The junction had 8 bases not matched to a gene; V was cut back by 7 bases and J by 4 bases. CDR3 size: 16 residues. The DNA for the CDR3 is TGTGCCAGCATATACGGGACAGGGGGTCTTAATGAAAAACTGTTTTTT. It yields the protein CASIYGTGGLNEKLFF.

The CDR3: CASSDSAGNTEAFF. The CDR3 nucleotides are TGTGCCAGCAGTGACTCGGCAGGGAACACTGAAGCTTTCTTT. V gene TRBV6-4 combines with J gene TRBJ1-1; no clear D gene. The CDR3 totals 14 residues. V lost 0 bases and J 1 base, leaving 6 bases between the germline ends. CDR1 is MRHNA, CDR2 SNTAGT, per germline.

V usage is TRBV5-4 and J usage is TRBJ2-1; D is perhaps TRBD2 (6 bases). Germline lookup yields CDR1 SGHNT and CDR2 YYREEE (reference sequence). Trimming shortened V by 7 bases and J by 2 bases, and 13 bases separated the two germline ends. The CDR3 consists of 14 residues. The CDR3 reads CASWAGGTYNEQFF. In DNA, the CDR3 is TGTGCCAGCTGGGCTGGGGGGACCTACAATGAGCAGTTCTTC. The full variable domain, in which reference TRBV5-4 and TRBJ2-1 provide the parts outside the CDR3, is ETGVTQSPTHLIKTRGQQVTLRCSSQSGHNTVSWYQQALGQGPQFIFQYYREEENGRGNFPPRFSGLQFPNYSSELNVNALELDDSALYLCASWAGGTYNEQFFGPGTRLTVL.

The chain employs TRBV7-9 and TRBJ2-3; TRBD1 matches 7 bases. The germline gives CDR1 SEHNR, CDR2 FQNEAQ (reference sequence). Trimming removed 5 bases from V and 0 bases from J; junction bases left unmatched: 11. CDR3 length: 17 residues. For the CDR3, the DNA is TGTGCCAGCAGCACTCAGGGGGTTTTTTCCAGCACAGATACGCAGTATTTT. This gives the protein CASSTQGVFSSTDTQYF.

The CDR3 nucleotides read TGTGCCAGCTCACCCCAGGGGAGCGAGCAGTACTTC. The encoded protein is CASSPQGSEQYF. The chain links TRBV18 to TRBJ2-7; a possible D gene is TRBD1 (6 bases). The germline V gene encodes CDR1 KGHSH and CDR2 LQKENI. V shed 3 bases and J shed 6 bases, with 9 bases lying between them. The CDR3 spans 12 residues.

Notes on this clone: Germline is not matched at one junction end, which may reflect a read error. Other DNA sequences within the sample encode an identical CDR3. The chain recombines TRBV28 with TRBJ1-2, with D perhaps matching TRBD1 (6 bases). CDR1 is MDHEN, CDR2 SYDVKM, per germline. The CDR3 covers 16 residues. The DNA of the CDR3 is TGCGCCAGCAAGGAAAGTGTAGGCGGGGGCCGGGTGGGCTACACCTTC. This gives the protein CASKESVGGGRVGYTF.

The V call is TRBV29-1, the J call TRBJ1-2, with 10 bases aligning to TRBD1. Germline trimming cut 6 bases from V and 3 bases from J; bases unmatched to any gene: 4. The germline V gene encodes CDR1 SQVTM and CDR2 ANQGSEA. CDR3 length: 13 amino acids. The CDR3 spells CSVATGGDYGYTF. In DNA form, the CDR3 reads TGCAGCGTAGCGACAGGGGGCGACTATGGCTACACCTTC. The full variable domain, completed using reference TRBV29-1 and TRBJ1-2, is SAVISQKPSRDICQRGTSLTIQCQVDSQVTMMFWYRQQPGQSLTLIATANQGSEATYESGFVIDKFPISRPNLTFSTLTVSNMSPEDSSIYLCSVATGGDYGYTFGSGTRLTVV.

Only one count was recorded for this clone. The chain is built from TRBV30 and TRBJ2-5; the D gene is possibly TRBD1 (5 bases). With 3 bases removed from V and 1 base from J, the gap between germline ends came to 12 bases. Germline CDR1 and CDR2: GTSNPN and SVGIG (reference sequence). CDR3 length: 14 amino acids. For the CDR3, the DNA is TGTGCCTGGAGCGAGGTAGGGGCCCAAGAGACCCAGTACTTC. Its protein is CAWSEVGAQETQYF.

The gene calls are TRBV6-5 and TRBJ1-1; TRBD1 matches 7 bases. This CDR3 has 11 amino acids. J lost 5 bases, V lost 8 bases, and 2 bases had no gene match. CDR1 and CDR2 from the germline V gene are MNHEY and SVGAGI. CDR3 loop: CASLRGTEAFF. The CDR3 DNA reads TGTGCCAGCCTCAGGGGGACTGAAGCTTTCTTT.

With regard to this clone: Sequence at one end of the junction differs from germline and may be a read error. The genes are TRBV2 and TRBJ2-6; D possibly corresponds to TRBD1 (5 bases). Looked up from germline, CDR1 is SNHLY and CDR2 is FYNNEI. CDR3 size: 14 residues. The CDR3 loop is CASSVSSGANGLTF. As DNA, the CDR3 is TGTGCCAGCAGTGTCTCCTCTGGGGCCAACGGCCTGACTTTC. Full variable domain (outside the CDR3, taken from reference TRBV2 and TRBJ2-6): EPEVTQTPSHQVTQMGQEVILRCVPISNHLYFYWYRQILGQKVEFLVSFYNNEISEKSEIFDDQFSVERPDGSNFTLKIRSTKLEDSAMYFCASSVSSGANGLTFGAGSRLTVL.

The chain links TRBV5-1 to TRBJ2-5; 8 nucleotides agree with TRBD1. In germline, CDR1 is SGHRS, CDR2 YFSETQ. V lost 2 bases, J lost 5 bases, and 8 bases stayed unmatched. The CDR3 covers 15 residues. CDR3 in amino acids: CASSLMDREGETQYF. CDR3 nucleotides: TGCGCCAGCAGCTTAATGGACAGGGAAGGCGAGACCCAGTACTTC.

The genes are TRBV18 and TRBJ1-4; 8 bases map to TRBD1. CDR3 length: 17 residues. The V segment lost 4 bases and the J segment 0 bases; nucleotides outside the gene matches: 7. Germline values: CDR1 KGHSH, CDR2 LQKENI. This chain's CDR3 is CASSQTGQGATNEKLFF. DNA for the CDR3: TGTGCCAGCTCACAGACCGGACAGGGCGCAACTAATGAAAAACTGTTTTTT.

This chain connects TRBV10-3 to TRBJ2-3, with D maybe TRBD1 (5 bases). Trimming pared 5 bases from V and 0 bases from J, leaving 12 bases between. CDR3 length: 15 amino acids. The germline V gene encodes CDR1 ENHRY and CDR2 SYGVKD. CDR3 amino acids: CAISKGQSSTDTQYF. The CDR3 coding sequence is TGTGCCATCAGTAAGGGGCAATCTAGCACAGATACGCAGTATTTT.

The chain links TRBV7-9 to TRBJ1-2; 7 positions agree with TRBD1. The CDR3 runs to 16 residues. Germline lookup yields CDR1 SEHNR and CDR2 FQNEAQ (reference sequence). The trim removed 3 bases at V and 0 bases at J, leaving 7 bases unmatched. This CDR3 is CASSFAGQATNYGYTF. CDR3 bases: TGTGCCAGCAGCTTTGCAGGACAGGCTACTAACTATGGCTACACCTTC.

V usage is TRBV5-1 and J usage is TRBJ1-3; possible D gene TRBD1, 6 bases. The V end was cut by 5 bases, the J end by 2 bases, with 14 bases between. The CDR3 contains 15 residues. Germline CDR1 and CDR2: SGHRS and YFSETQ. CDR3 in amino acids: CASSRLEGAGNTIYF. CDR3 nucleotides: TGCGCCAGCAGTCGGCTCGAGGGGGCTGGAAACACCATATATTTT.

The rearrangement links TRBV4-1 to TRBJ2-5; 7 nucleotides align to TRBD1. The CDR3 runs to 16 residues. Germline trimming cut 1 base from V and 0 bases from J; bases unmatched to any gene: 5. Looked up from germline, CDR1 is MGHRA and CDR2 is YSYEKL. The CDR3: CASSQGTGTNQETQYF. DNA for the CDR3: TGCGCCAGCAGCCAAGGGACAGGCACAAACCAAGAGACCCAGTACTTC.